Listed below are T cell receptor beta chains from one sample, sequenced in a study of T cell clusters in autoimmune cytopenias. TCRdb reprocessed the multiplex PCR reads, with one entry per CDR3 protein and no DNA. The sample totals some 2,800 distinct CDR3 sequences. Input material: peripheral blood. These receptors came from a human donor with an autoimmune cytopenia or autoimmune hepatitis (not recorded which). The CDR3 runs from the conserved cysteine through the conserved F or W. The size entry gives once, few, many, or a class for an expanded clone.

clone_size j_call v_call cdr3_aa
medium-sized TRBJ1-1 TRBV12-3/TRBV12-4 CASSPLGRTNTEAFF
medium-sized TRBJ1-5 TRBV27 CASSYSGTGDQPQHF
medium-sized TRBJ2-7 TRBV11-1 CASSSRGAGGFYEQYF
medium-sized TRBJ2-3 TRBV5-6 CASSPAGGGAVDTQYF
medium-sized TRBJ1-1 TRBV19 CASSIDQGTPYTEAFF
medium-sized TRBJ1-1 TRBV6-5 CASSRDRGSTEAFF
medium-sized TRBJ2-7 TRBV7-9 CASSLSVGYEQYF
medium-sized TRBJ1-1 TRBV18 CASSLRQGVYEAFF
medium-sized TRBJ2-1 TRBV19 CASRLRSGSKNEQFF
medium-sized TRBJ1-5 TRBV7-9 CASSLATQPQHF
medium-sized TRBJ1-6 TRBV10-3 CAISESGQGGIPLHF
medium-sized TRBJ1-5 TRBV12-3/TRBV12-4 CASSPQGFGNQPQHF
medium-sized TRBJ1-5 TRBV30 CAWSPTGGRPQHF
medium-sized TRBJ1-2 TRBV6-5 CASSLGQAANYGYTF
medium-sized TRBJ2-7 TRBV18 CASSGGTIYEQYF
medium-sized TRBJ2-7 TRBV6-5 CASSAAGQGGFEQYF
medium-sized TRBJ1-3 TRBV6-6 CASSYSYIGNTIYF
medium-sized TRBJ2-7 TRBV12-3/TRBV12-4 CASSPWVQGGEQYF
medium-sized TRBJ2-7 TRBV6-2/TRBV6-3 CASSTWTGASYEQYF
medium-sized TRBJ2-2 TRBV15 CATRGTGELFF
medium-sized TRBJ2-7 TRBV19 CASRDSGYEQYF
medium-sized TRBJ2-3 TRBV14 CASSQVTSSTDTQYF
medium-sized TRBJ2-3 TRBV6-6 CASSNGLAGGPQGTQYF
medium-sized TRBJ2-7 TRBV20-1 CSALSGQGANEQYF
medium-sized TRBJ2-3 TRBV4-2 CASSQEVAGGPSDTQYF
medium-sized TRBJ2-1 TRBV12-3/TRBV12-4 CASSGRGPGDEQFF
medium-sized TRBJ2-1 TRBV20-1 CSATGLAGDLFF
medium-sized TRBJ2-3 TRBV7-2 CASSTYSGGTDTQYF
medium-sized TRBJ2-7 TRBV14 CASSQDALGKQYF
medium-sized TRBJ2-1 TRBV6-5 CASSYSGQGANEQFF
medium-sized TRBJ2-7 TRBV6-5 CASTYLGAGEQYF
medium-sized TRBJ1-6 TRBV18 CASSPDSSFGNSPLHF
medium-sized TRBJ1-2 TRBV19 CASTYGRGGYTF
medium-sized TRBJ1-1 TRBV6-5 CASSYSYSNTEAFF
medium-sized TRBJ2-7 TRBV12-3/TRBV12-4 CASRARDGSYEQYF
medium-sized TRBJ1-6 TRBV6-5 CASSYSATRTGPLHF
medium-sized TRBJ2-5 TRBV6-5 CASSDSGRQGGGETQYF
medium-sized TRBJ2-6 TRBV19 CASSISPGGANVLTF
medium-sized TRBJ2-7 TRBV6-5 CASSPNHQRAEQYF
medium-sized TRBJ2-5 TRBV6-2/TRBV6-3 CASSPGGETQYF
medium-sized TRBJ2-1 TRBV6-1 CASHPSGLEGINEQFF
medium-sized TRBJ2-1 TRBV29-1 CSVASASIQFF
medium-sized TRBJ2-7 TRBV6-5 CASSPIAGGQISYEQYF
medium-sized TRBJ2-2 TRBV27 CASSRGTSFVGELFF
medium-sized TRBJ1-2 TRBV20-1 CSAPLLGQGDRGYTF
medium-sized TRBJ2-7 TRBV18 CASSPPGQGTYEQYF
medium-sized TRBJ1-5 TRBV20-1 CSARRTGSNQPQHF
medium-sized TRBJ2-5 TRBV19 CASSPAVKGAQYF
medium-sized TRBJ2-2 TRBV6-2/TRBV6-3 CASSSGDSHTGELFF
medium-sized TRBJ1-1 TRBV30 CAWSATLDTEAFF